Detailed here is one TCR beta chain. Its antigen has not been determined. Base qualities are not provided; no much larger clone lies one nucleotide away. Systemically healthy Caucasian individuals from Russia, 35 to 50 in total and aged about 6 to 100 years, were included as donors. Around 9.7 milliliters of peripheral blood were collected from each donor into EDTA-treated Vacutainer tubes. Ficoll-Paque density-gradient centrifugation was used to isolate PBMCs, with at least 6.5 million per sample. Trizol reagent was used to extract total RNA from PBMCs, with at least 5.5 micrograms per sample. The percentages of naive CD45RAhigh/CD27high T cells were determined by flow cytometry on a PBMC aliquot from every donor. The sample is drawn from a study of blood T cells in healthy people across ages (dated by TCRdb to the mid-2010s). Regarding the research as a whole: Template switching captured roughly one uniquely barcoded TCR beta cDNA molecule per two T cells in model experiments. Donors of different ages were randomly distributed across sequencing lanes to avoid experimental bias. To track age-related changes in TCR beta repertoire diversity, the study relied on deep sequencing normalized with unique cDNA molecular identifiers. Two additional independent replicas of 1 million unique cDNA reads from the same blood draw were analyzed for two donors (one aged 18 to 29 and one aged 80 or older). The donors were split into four age groups: young (average 16 years), middle-aged (around 37), aged (roughly 68) and long-lived (approximately 80). Results the study describes overall, beyond this receptor: Conclusive comparison of naive and antigen-experienced compartments was prevented by the profiling of bulk unsorted PBMCs. Observed TCR beta diversity correlated strongly with the percentage of naive T cells measured by flow cytometry. Observed TCR beta diversity per million T cells fell roughly linearly with age, and a significant reduction was already apparent by age around 39. Estimates of total diversity based on one million sequenced T cells were considered lower bounds and underestimates. Compared with the aged group, the long-lived group had more naive CD4+ T cells, fewer expanded clones and increased TCR diversity, a pattern suggesting age selection. Because the CMV infection status of the donors was unknown, age-related changes in expanded clonotypes may potentially have been confounded.

Libraries were built with 5' RACE. A second PCR of roughly 6 to 12 cycles was run with a J-beta primer mix and a sample-barcoded 5' primer. Each TCR beta cDNA molecule received a unique molecular identifier from a template-switch 5' adaptor carrying 12 random nucleotides. Each sample yielded at least 2.5 million CDR3-containing paired-end reads. All of the RNA was converted into first-strand cDNA using the Mint cDNA synthesis kit, with a TRBC-specific oligonucleotide serving as the primer. After uracil-DNA glycosylase treatment, a first 18-cycle PCR used universal primers M1SS and BC2_uni_R on all cDNA. As for the original processing: For normalization, 1 million high-quality reads, each with a distinct molecular identifier, were randomly selected from each sample. Instead of being binned into consensus sequences, reads that shared molecular identifiers were thrown out. MiTCR, run with a Q25 quality threshold and the strictest error-elimination algorithm, handled CDR3 identification, clonotype clustering and error correction. A nonparametric unseen species model with Euler transformation was used to estimate lower-bound total TCR beta diversity. TCRdb reanalyzed the raw reads on its own, using fastp at Q25 for trimming and MiXCR for clone calling, and kept in-frame beta chains. A single entry per CDR3 protein holds the most common genes and DNA from its merged rows. TCRdb, not the original authors, processed these V and J calls. This sample holds around 1,900,000 distinct CDR3 sequences; roughly two fifths were observed only once. The top ten clones comprise 23% of the sample.

The CDR3 starts with the cysteine, ends with the phenylalanine, and has 13 residues. The DNA shown is the 39-base CDR3, in frame from base 1. From the germline V gene, CDR1 is MGHRA and CDR2 is YSYEKL. Deletion took 3 bases off V and 6 bases off J, with a span of 12 bases between the germline ends. Material: blood. The receptor was derived from a human donor in good health. Rearrangement joined TRBV4-1 to TRBJ2-7; a tentative D call is TRBD1 (6 bases match). The DNA reads TGCGCCAGCAGCCACCTGCAGGGGAGCGAGCAGTACTTC. Its protein is CASSHLQGSEQYF.